One and the same sample provided the 13 T cell receptor beta chains below, sequenced in a study of siplizumab effects on memory and regulatory T cells. This table comes from immunoSEQ multiplex PCR, and its TCRdb copy is limited to in-frame clones, with some not included. The table shows 100,000 or so clones, with roughly 93% occurring only once. The sample taken for sequencing was non-Treg CD4+ T cells sorted from blood. Source of these receptors: a human donor in good health.

The rearrangement uses TRBV10-3 and TRBJ2-7; 8 bases fit TRBD1. Germline V lookup: CDR1 ENHRY, CDR2 SYGVKD. The CDR3 totals 14 residues. Losses at the gene ends were 5 bases for V and 6 bases for J; bases not matched to a gene: 9. CDR3 region: CAISPGQGRSEQYF. CDR3 DNA: TGTGCCATCAGTCCCGGACAGGGTAGATCCGAGCAGTACTTC.

This chain uses TRBV5-1 with TRBJ1-1, with D possibly TRBD1 on 6 matching bases. The CDR3 length is 14 residues. Germline CDR1 is SGHRS and CDR2 is YFSETQ. V gave up 4 bases and J gave up 2 bases, with 12 bases separating them. The CDR3 coding sequence is TGCGCCAGCAGCCCCACAGGGTTCAACACTGAAGCTTTCTTT. Translation gives CASSPTGFNTEAFF.

The chain is built from TRBV4-1 and TRBJ2-2; 15 bases agree with TRBD2. The J segment lost 0 bases and the V segment lost 4 bases, leaving 6 bases of the junction unmatched. The CDR3 runs to 19 residues. The germline gives CDR1 MGHRA, CDR2 YSYEKL. The CDR3 spells CASSPGTSGGSANTGELFF. The CDR3 DNA sequence: TGCGCCAGCAGCCCGGGGACTAGCGGGGGGTCCGCGAACACCGGGGAGCTGTTTTTT.

The CDR3 DNA follows: TGTGCCAGCAGTGAGCCGGGGTCTCTTAGCAATCAGCCCCAGCATTTT. Amino acids: CASSEPGSLSNQPQHF. The chain has TRBV6-1 and TRBJ1-5; no clear D gene. Trimming took off 3 bases at V and 0 bases at J, with 12 bases between the two ends. CDR1 MNHNS and CDR2 SASEGT come from the germline V gene. The CDR3 extends over 16 amino acids.

Worth noting for this clone: The junction and the germline gene differ at one end; a read error may be behind it. The sample has other DNA sequences that encode this CDR3 too. The J gene is TRBJ1-1, the V gene TRBV12-5; TRBD1 might be the D (5 bases). In germline, CDR1 is LGHNT, CDR2 FRNRAP. The CDR3 length is 12 residues. As DNA, the CDR3 is TGTGCCAGTGGTTTGTCAGGGAAGAAAGCTTTCTTT. This codes for CASGLSGKKAFF.

V gene TRBV18 combines with J gene TRBJ1-1; D gene ambiguous. V lost 4 bases, J lost 5 bases, and 11 bases lay in between. The CDR3 is 13 amino acids. Germline values: CDR1 KGHSH, CDR2 LQKENI. CDR3 sequence reads: CASSRPGKTEAFF. The CDR3 region has the DNA TGTGCCAGCTCACGACCTGGGAAAACTGAAGCTTTCTTT.

The CDR3 reads CASSPDRGRNTEAFF. The CDR3 nucleotides read TGTGCCAGCAGTCCGGACAGGGGGCGGAACACTGAAGCTTTCTTT. The genes are TRBV6-5 and TRBJ1-1, with 11 positions matching TRBD1. Trimming at V came to 5 bases and at J to 1 base, leaving 3 bases not matched to a gene. CDR1 and CDR2 from the germline V gene are MNHEY and SVGAGI. CDR3 length equals 15 residues.

The chain uses TRBV29-1 and TRBJ1-5; 7 nucleotides match TRBD1. V shed 4 bases, J shed 2 bases, and the junction held 5 bases outside the gene matches. This CDR3 contains 14 residues. The germline CDR1 and CDR2 sequences are SQVTM and ANQGSEA. CDR3 sequence reads: CSVGTGAGNQPQHF. The DNA of the CDR3 is TGCAGCGTTGGTACAGGGGCTGGCAATCAGCCCCAGCATTTT.

The J gene is TRBJ1-2, the V gene TRBV6-5, with unresolved D. The CDR3 covers 13 residues. V gave up 0 bases and J gave up 6 bases, with 8 bases separating them. Germline-derived CDR1 and CDR2 are MNHEY and SVGAGI. In nucleotides, the CDR3 is TGTGCCAGCAGTTACTCGGCCTGGGATGGCTACACCTTC. Protein product: CASSYSAWDGYTF.

CDR3 nucleotides: TGTGCCAGCAGCTCCTATTTAGCGGGGGCCTCCACAGATACGCAGTATTTT. Translated, it gives CASSSYLAGASTDTQYF. The V and J genes are TRBV5-4 and TRBJ2-3; TRBD2 matches at 9 bases. Germline CDR1 is SGHNT and CDR2 is YYREEE (reference sequence). This CDR3 has 17 residues. The V and J ends lost 3 bases and 2 bases, in that order; junction bases with no gene match: 10.

The chain combines TRBV6-1 with TRBJ1-2; unclear D gene. Germline V gene lookup returns CDR1 MNHNS and CDR2 SASEGT. The CDR3 contains 15 residues. Between the trimmed V and J ends, which lost 6 bases and 4 bases, there was a span of 18 bases. Here the CDR3 reads CASRVSGPLGYGYTF. In nucleotides, the CDR3 is TGTGCCAGCAGGGTTTCCGGGCCTCTAGGCTATGGCTACACCTTC.

This chain links TRBV2 with TRBJ1-3; 7 nucleotides match TRBD1. There are 14 residues in the CDR3. V lost 6 bases and J lost 0; bases outside the gene matches: 2. From germline, CDR1 is SNHLY and CDR2 FYNNEI. The CDR3 bases are TGTGCCAGCAGGACAGGGCACTCTGGAAACACCATATATTTT. Its protein is CASRTGHSGNTIYF. Variable domain in full (rest from reference TRBV2 and TRBJ1-3): EPEVTQTPSHQVTQMGQEVILRCVPISNHLYFYWYRQILGQKVEFLVSFYNNEISEKSEIFDDQFSVERPDGSNFTLKIRSTKLEDSAMYFCASRTGHSGNTIYFGEGSWLTVV.

The CDR3 protein is CASSSGRGSLMGEQYF. The CDR3 DNA is TGTGCCAGCAGCTCCGGCAGGGGATCCTTAATGGGCGAGCAGTACTTC. The chain recombines TRBV7-2 with TRBJ2-7; possibly TRBD1 for D (6 bases). CDR3 length equals 16 residues. Germline loops: CDR1 SGHTA, CDR2 FQGNSA. The ends were cut back, 4 bases at V and 6 bases at J, with 22 bases in the middle.